These T cell receptor beta chains were read from a single sample in a study of immune characterization of retroperitoneal liposarcoma. TCRdb re-derived calls from the PCR reads in MiXCR, one entry per CDR3 protein. The table includes some 9,300 distinct CDR3 sequences, less than 40% detected once. Sequencing input: tumor tissue. The receptors were gathered from a female donor with retroperitoneal liposarcoma. The CDR3 runs from the conserved cysteine through the conserved F or W. A D gene is named only where the DNA matches it firmly. Expanded clones are given a class, and other clones once, few, many or no size at all.

size: NA
V: TRBV6-1
D: TRBD1
J: TRBJ2-7
CDR3: CASLEAPGQGDEQYF
DNA: TGTGCCAGCCTGGAGGCACCGGGACAGGGGGACGAGCAGTACTTC

size: medium-sized
V: TRBV7-3
D: NA
J: TRBJ2-7
CDR3: CASSLDNGAYNEQYF
DNA: TGTGCCAGCAGCTTAGACAATGGGGCCTACAATGAGCAGTACTTC

size: NA
V: TRBV6-1
D: TRBD2
J: TRBJ2-1
CDR3: CASIPRGLAGVHEQFF
DNA: TGTGCCAGCATCCCGAGAGGACTAGCGGGAGTCCACGAGCAGTTCTTC

size: few
V: TRBV6-6
D: NA
J: TRBJ2-1
CDR3: CASSYSRGPSSRNEQFF
DNA: TGTGCCAGCAGTTACTCGAGAGGGCCTAGTAGTAGGAATGAGCAGTTCTTC

size: few
V: TRBV6-1
D: NA
J: TRBJ1-1
CDR3: CASTTRSQAFF
DNA: TGTGCCAGCACAACACGCTCTCAAGCTTTCTTT

size: NA
V: TRBV11-2
D: NA
J: TRBJ2-1
CDR3: CASSHNEQFF
DNA: TGTGCCAGCAGCCACAATGAGCAGTTCTTC

size: many
V: TRBV11-3
D: NA
J: TRBJ2-7
CDR3: CASSPRGSDYEQYF
DNA: TGTGCCAGCAGTCCCAGGGGCAGTGACTACGAGCAGTACTTC

size: NA
V: TRBV27
D: TRBD1
J: TRBJ1-1
CDR3: CASSGPDRATEAFF
DNA: TGTGCCAGCAGTGGCCCGGACAGGGCCACTGAAGCTTTCTTT

size: many
V: TRBV12-3/TRBV12-4
D: NA
J: TRBJ2-7
CDR3: CASSFGGVSYEQYF
DNA: TGTGCCAGCAGTTTTGGCGGAGTCTCCTACGAGCAGTACTTC

size: once
V: TRBV6-1
D: TRBD1
J: TRBJ2-1
CDR3: CASSTFGTGGGVGLYEQFF
DNA: TGTGCCAGCAGTACCTTCGGGACAGGGGGCGGCGTGGGCCTCTACGAGCAGTTCTTC

size: many
V: TRBV7-8
D: TRBD2
J: TRBJ2-5
CDR3: CASSLEGLAGWEQYF
DNA: TGTGCCAGCAGCTTAGAGGGACTAGCGGGTTGGGAGCAGTACTTC

size: medium-sized
V: TRBV6-1
D: TRBD2
J: TRBJ2-1
CDR3: CASSEETSGGVQETQFF
DNA: TGTGCCAGCAGTGAGGAGACTAGCGGGGGGGTCCAAGAGACCCAGTTCTTC

size: NA
V: TRBV11-3
D: TRBD1
J: TRBJ1-4
CDR3: CASSPPGQGINEKLFF
DNA: TGTGCCAGCAGCCCTCCGGGACAGGGGATAAATGAAAAACTGTTTTTT

size: NA
V: TRBV7-5
D: NA
J: TRBJ2-7
CDR3: CISVPEATQDRASSYEQYF
DNA: NA

size: NA
V: TRBV6-1
D: NA
J: TRBJ2-3
CDR3: CASSEYDGADTDTQYF
DNA: TGTGCCAGCAGTGAATATGATGGGGCGGACACAGATACGCAGTATTTT

size: NA
V: TRBV7-8
D: NA
J: TRBJ1-1
CDR3: CASSLARGFTEAFF
DNA: TGTGCCAGCAGCTTAGCCAGGGGATTCACTGAAGCTTTCTTT

size: medium-sized
V: TRBV7-2
D: TRBD2
J: TRBJ2-1
CDR3: CASSRGGALWEQFF
DNA: TGTGCCAGCAGCCGCGGGGGGGCCCTCTGGGAGCAGTTCTTC

size: many
V: TRBV6-1
D: NA
J: TRBJ2-6
CDR3: CASSERGSGANVLTF
DNA: TGTGCCAGCAGCGAGAGGGGTTCCGGGGCCAACGTCCTGACTTTC

size: NA
V: TRBV6-6
D: TRBD1
J: TRBJ2-7
CDR3: CASSWRDRASNEQYF
DNA: TGTGCCAGCAGTTGGAGGGACAGGGCCTCAAATGAGCAGTACTTC

size: NA
V: TRBV12-3/TRBV12-4
D: NA
J: TRBJ2-3
CDR3: CASSPRRGSDTQYF
DNA: TGTGCCAGCAGCCCTCGGCGGGGATCGGATACGCAGTATTTT

size: NA
V: TRBV6-1
D: TRBD2
J: TRBJ2-1
CDR3: CASSGVGGREQFF
DNA: TGTGCCAGCAGCGGGGTGGGAGGGCGTGAGCAGTTCTTC

size: once
V: TRBV27
D: NA
J: TRBJ2-3
CDR3: CASSFGPWDTQYF
DNA: TGTGCCAGCAGTTTTGGGCCGTGGGATACGCAGTATTTT

size: few
V: TRBV6-1
D: NA
J: TRBJ2-5
CDR3: CASREWSLSGEETQYF
DNA: TGTGCCAGCAGGGAGTGGTCTTTGTCCGGCGAAGAGACCCAGTACTTC

size: many
V: TRBV7-8
D: TRBD2
J: TRBJ2-1
CDR3: CASSVASGLAYNEQFF
DNA: TGTGCCAGCAGCGTCGCTAGCGGGTTGGCCTACAATGAGCAGTTCTTC

size: medium-sized
V: TRBV6-6
D: NA
J: TRBJ2-5
CDR3: CASSYVSPASRGETQYF
DNA: TGTGCCAGCAGTTACGTTTCCCCCGCCTCGCGGGGAGAGACCCAGTACTTC

size: NA
V: TRBV27
D: NA
J: TRBJ2-1
CDR3: CASSLTPGLNYEQFF
DNA: TGTGCCAGCAGTCTCACTCCTGGACTTAACTACGAGCAGTTCTTC

size: few
V: TRBV6-1
D: TRBD1
J: TRBJ2-7
CDR3: CASKEVTGDYEQYF
DNA: TGTGCCAGCAAAGAAGTCACAGGGGATTACGAGCAGTACTTC